The 17 T cell receptor beta chains listed next were all sequenced from one sample in a study of T cell changes during pregnancy in multiple sclerosis. Generated by immunoSEQ multiplex PCR, the TCRdb table keeps only in-frame clones and is missing some. Of 18,000 or so clones detected, approximately 90% appear once; the ten largest clones hold approximately 1.2%. The sample was CD4+ T cells from peripheral blood mononuclear cells, taken in the first trimester of pregnancy. The source of these receptors is a female donor in good health, enrolled as a control in a pregnancy study.

The chain uses TRBV6-5 and TRBJ1-2, with a weak D call TRBD1 (5 bases). This CDR3 region has 14 residues. The V gene's germline CDR1 is MNHEY and CDR2 SVGAGI. V shed 2 bases and J shed 1 base, with 8 bases lying between them. The CDR3 reads CASSYLGLNYGYTF. As DNA, the CDR3 is TGTGCCAGCAGTTACCTGGGGCTTAACTATGGCTACACCTTC.

The chain has TRBV5-1 and TRBJ2-2; the D is unclear. Germline values: CDR1 SGHRS, CDR2 YFSETQ. This CDR3 is built from 13 residues. The ends were cut back, 0 bases at V and 5 bases at J, with 5 bases in the middle. CDR3 bases: TGCGCCAGCAGCTTGGGCGGTACCGGGGAGCTGTTTTTT. Protein product: CASSLGGTGELFF.

The chain is built from TRBV18 and TRBJ1-1, with a weak D call TRBD1 (6 bases). This CDR3 has 14 residues. V gave up 4 bases and J gave up 6 bases, with 15 bases separating them. CDR1 is KGHSH and CDR2 is LQKENI in the germline V gene. CDR3: CASSRRQETPEAFF. CDR3 sequence (DNA): TGTGCCAGCTCACGGAGACAGGAGACCCCTGAAGCTTTCTTT.

This chain connects TRBV6-5 to TRBJ1-2; the match to TRBD1 covers 8 bases. This CDR3 spans 13 amino acids. J was trimmed by 4 bases and V by 4 bases; bases with no gene match: 2. Per the germline V gene, CDR1 is MNHEY and CDR2 is SVGAGI. The CDR3 DNA is TGTGCCAGCAGTTCGGACAGGGCCTATGGCTACACCTTC. It is translated as CASSSDRAYGYTF.

This sequence joins TRBV6-5 and TRBJ1-2; D is undetermined. The V end was cut by 4 bases, the J end by 8 bases, with 14 bases between. CDR3 length: 13 residues. Per the germline V gene, CDR1 is MNHEY and CDR2 is SVGAGI. For the CDR3, the DNA is TGTGCCAGCAGTTTGGCGGGATTGGGAGGCTACACCTTC. Translation gives CASSLAGLGGYTF.

The CDR3 loop reads CASSSGGDQPQHF. The CDR3 DNA follows: TGTGCCAGCAGCTCTGGAGGGGATCAGCCCCAGCATTTT. V gene TRBV5-6 combines with J gene TRBJ1-5, with D perhaps TRBD1 (5 bases). V was cut by 3 bases and J by 5 bases, with 9 bases left in between. Germline lookup yields CDR1 SGHDT and CDR2 YYEEEE. The CDR3 consists of 13 residues.

The gene calls are TRBV6-1 and TRBJ1-1; no reliable D call. The V end lost 0 bases, the J end lost 4 bases, and 9 bases lay between the germline ends. CDR3 length: 14 amino acids. CDR1 is MNHNS and CDR2 is SASEGT in the germline V gene. The CDR3 DNA follows: TGTGCCAGCAGTGAAGCGGGCCACGGCACTGAAGCTTTCTTT. It encodes CASSEAGHGTEAFF.

The rearrangement uses TRBV2 and TRBJ1-5; 7 bases align to TRBD1. V lost 6 bases and J lost 11; bases outside the gene matches: 7. The CDR3 has 12 amino acids. CDR1 SNHLY and CDR2 FYNNEI come from the germline V gene. The CDR3 here is CASRQQGISQHF. The CDR3 DNA reads as TGTGCCAGCAGACAACAGGGGATTTCCCAGCATTTT.

The chain recombines TRBV5-8 with TRBJ2-3, with 10 positions matching TRBD1. Per germline, CDR1 SGHTS and CDR2 YDEGEE. The CDR3 is 14 residues long. J gave up 1 base and V 7 bases, and 3 bases lay outside the gene matches. The CDR3 loop is CASGDRGRTDTQYF. The CDR3 coding sequence is TGTGCCAGCGGAGACAGGGGGCGCACAGATACGCAGTATTTT.

This clone appeared a few times. This chain uses TRBV6-1 with TRBJ1-3, with a possible D match to TRBD1 (5 bases). This CDR3 comprises 15 residues. V lost 1 base, J lost 1 base, and 8 bases lay in between. Germline-derived CDR1 and CDR2 are MNHNS and SASEGT. The CDR3 is CASSEEGRSGNTIYF. The CDR3 bases are TGTGCCAGCAGTGAAGAGGGGAGGTCTGGAAACACCATATATTTT.

This chain links TRBV12-5 with TRBJ2-5; D unclear. Germline V gene sequence: CDR1 LGHNT, CDR2 FRNRAP. V shed 7 bases and J shed 2 bases, with 11 bases lying between them. The CDR3 totals 13 residues. The DNA for the CDR3 is TGTGCTAGTGTATCGAGCGCACAAGAGACCCAGTACTTC. The encoded protein is CASVSSAQETQYF. The whole variable domain, remainder taken from reference TRBV12-5 and TRBJ2-5, is DARVTQTPRHKVTEMGQEVTMRCQPILGHNTVFWYRQTMMQGLELLAYFRNRAPLDDSGMPKDRFSAEMPDATLATLKIQPSEPRDSAVYFCASVSSAQETQYFGPGTRLLVL.

The genes are TRBV7-2 and TRBJ2-3; D is unclear. The CDR3 runs to 15 residues. Per the germline V gene, CDR1 is SGHTA and CDR2 is FQGNSA. V was clipped by 1 base and J by 6 bases, with 14 bases between them. CDR3 region: CASSLGPPHPDTQYF. CDR3 DNA sequence: TGTGCCAGCAGCTTAGGGCCCCCCCACCCGGATACGCAGTATTTT. Based on the CDR3 plus reference TRBV7-2 and TRBJ2-3, the full variable domain is GAGVSQSPSNKVTEKGKDVELRCDPISGHTALYWYRQSLGQGLEFLIYFQGNSAPDKSGLPSDRFSAERTGGSVSTLTIQRTQQEDSAVYLCASSLGPPHPDTQYFGPGTRLTVL.

V and J are TRBV10-3 and TRBJ2-7; TRBD1 matches 7 bases. CDR1 and CDR2 from the germline V gene are ENHRY and SYGVKD. Trimming cost V 6 bases and J 0 bases; bases outside gene matches: 5. This CDR3 is 14 amino acids long. The CDR3 DNA is TGTGCCATCAGCAAGGGACAGCTCTCCTACGAGCAGTACTTC. This gives the protein CAISKGQLSYEQYF.

This sequence joins TRBV28 and TRBJ1-2; perhaps TRBD1 as D (5 bases). The CDR3 extends over 14 amino acids. Germline CDR1 is MDHEN and CDR2 is SYDVKM. V lost 5 bases to trimming and J lost 7 bases, with 17 bases between them. CDR3 bases: TGTGCCAGCAGTAGAGCGGGACCCCTCCGTGGCTACACCTTC. Translation: CASSRAGPLRGYTF.

The chain couples TRBV27 to TRBJ1-3; D possibly corresponds to TRBD1 (6 bases). Germline V gene data show CDR1 as MNHEY and CDR2 as SMNVEV (reference sequence). The germline V and J ends were trimmed by 5 bases and 3 bases, with 17 bases remaining between them. CDR3 length: 16 residues. CDR3 residues: CASSPNQGRGGNTIYF. The CDR3, as DNA: TGTGCCAGCAGTCCAAATCAGGGGAGAGGTGGAAACACCATATATTTT.

The CDR3 nucleotides read TGTGCCAGCAGCTTGTCACTAGCGGTTTACGAGCAGTACTTC. It encodes CASSLSLAVYEQYF. V is TRBV5-6 and J is TRBJ2-7; TRBD2 matches 8 bases. V trimming: 1 base; J trimming: 4 bases; junction bases outside the gene matches: 4. Looked up from germline, CDR1 is SGHDT and CDR2 is YYEEEE. This CDR3 comprises 14 residues.

The chain has TRBV28 and TRBJ1-1; 11 bases line up with TRBD1. Germline values: CDR1 MDHEN, CDR2 SYDVKM. V dropped 4 bases and J dropped 4; count of bases not matched to a gene: 8. The CDR3 has 16 amino acids. This CDR3 is CASSSPPGTGGTEAFF. The DNA of the CDR3 is TGTGCCAGCAGTTCCCCCCCCGGGACAGGGGGCACTGAAGCTTTCTTT.